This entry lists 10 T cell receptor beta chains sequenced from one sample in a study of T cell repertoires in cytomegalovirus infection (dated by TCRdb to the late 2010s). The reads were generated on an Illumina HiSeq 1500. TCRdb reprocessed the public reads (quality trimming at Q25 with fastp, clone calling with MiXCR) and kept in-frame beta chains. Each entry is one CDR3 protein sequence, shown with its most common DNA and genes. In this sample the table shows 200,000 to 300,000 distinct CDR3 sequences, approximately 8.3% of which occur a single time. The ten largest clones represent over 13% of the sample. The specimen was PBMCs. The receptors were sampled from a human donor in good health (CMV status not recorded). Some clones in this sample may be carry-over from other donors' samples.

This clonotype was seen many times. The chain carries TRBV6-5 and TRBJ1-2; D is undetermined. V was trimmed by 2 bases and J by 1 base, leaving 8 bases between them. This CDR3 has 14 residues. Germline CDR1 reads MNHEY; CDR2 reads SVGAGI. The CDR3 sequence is CASSYGRLNYGYTF. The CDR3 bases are TGTGCCAGCAGTTACGGACGGCTTAACTATGGCTACACCTTC.

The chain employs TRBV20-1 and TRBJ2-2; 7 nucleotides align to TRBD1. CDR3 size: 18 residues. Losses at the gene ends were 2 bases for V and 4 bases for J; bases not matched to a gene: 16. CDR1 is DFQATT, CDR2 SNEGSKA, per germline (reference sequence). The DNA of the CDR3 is TGCAGTGCTAGAAAACCGCCGGGACAGACTCGAGGCACCGGGGAGCTGTTTTTT. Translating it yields CSARKPPGQTRGTGELFF.

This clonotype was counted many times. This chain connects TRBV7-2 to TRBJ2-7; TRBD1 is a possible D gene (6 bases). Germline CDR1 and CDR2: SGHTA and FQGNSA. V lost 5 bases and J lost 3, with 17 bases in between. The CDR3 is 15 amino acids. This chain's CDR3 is CASSQGTGPLYEQYF. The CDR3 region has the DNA TGTGCCAGCAGCCAGGGGACCGGACCACTCTACGAGCAGTACTTC. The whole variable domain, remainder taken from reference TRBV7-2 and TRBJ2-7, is GAGVSQSPSNKVTEKGKDVELRCDPISGHTALYWYRQSLGQGLEFLIYFQGNSAPDKSGLPSDRFSAERTGGSVSTLTIQRTQQEDSAVYLCASSQGTGPLYEQYFGPGTRLTVT.

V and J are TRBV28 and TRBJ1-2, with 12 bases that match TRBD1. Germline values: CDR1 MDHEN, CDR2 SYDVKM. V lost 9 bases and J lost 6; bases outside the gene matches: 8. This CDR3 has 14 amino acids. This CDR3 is CASRDRGRENGYTF. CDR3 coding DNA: TGTGCCAGTCGGGACAGGGGGCGCGAGAATGGCTACACCTTC.

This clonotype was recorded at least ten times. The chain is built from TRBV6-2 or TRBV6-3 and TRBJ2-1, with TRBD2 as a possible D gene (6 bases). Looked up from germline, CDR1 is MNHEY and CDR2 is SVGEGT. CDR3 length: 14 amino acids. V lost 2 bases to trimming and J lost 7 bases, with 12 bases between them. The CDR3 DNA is TGTGCCAGCAGTTACCGGGGACTGATGAATGAGCAGTTCTTC. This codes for CASSYRGLMNEQFF.

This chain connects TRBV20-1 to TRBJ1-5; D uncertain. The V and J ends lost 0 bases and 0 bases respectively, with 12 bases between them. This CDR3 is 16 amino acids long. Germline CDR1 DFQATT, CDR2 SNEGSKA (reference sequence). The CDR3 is CSARDRGAYSNQPQHF. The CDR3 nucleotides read TGCAGTGCTAGAGATCGGGGAGCGTATAGCAATCAGCCCCAGCATTTT.

DNA for the CDR3: TGTGCCAGCTCACCCGGACAGGAGGGCCGCACTGAAGCTTTCTTT. It is translated as CASSPGQEGRTEAFF. The genes are TRBV18 and TRBJ1-1; 7 positions match TRBD1. V was clipped by 3 bases and J by 4 bases; unmatched bases: 8. Germline V gene sequence: CDR1 KGHSH, CDR2 LQKENI. This CDR3 is built from 15 residues.

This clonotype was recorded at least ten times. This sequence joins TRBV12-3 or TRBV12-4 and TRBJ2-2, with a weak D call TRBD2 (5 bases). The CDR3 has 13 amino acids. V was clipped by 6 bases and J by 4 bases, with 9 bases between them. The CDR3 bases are TGTGCCAGCAGAAGAAGCGGCACCGGGGAGCTGTTTTTT. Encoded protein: CASRRSGTGELFF.

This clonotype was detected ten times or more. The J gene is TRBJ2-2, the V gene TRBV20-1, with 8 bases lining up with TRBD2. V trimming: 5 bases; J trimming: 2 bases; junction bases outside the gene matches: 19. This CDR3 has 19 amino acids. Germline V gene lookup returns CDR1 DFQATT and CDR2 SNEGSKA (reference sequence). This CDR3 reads CSARDTQKLAEINTGELFF. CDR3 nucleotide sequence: TGCAGTGCTCGGGACACCCAAAAACTAGCGGAGATAAACACCGGGGAGCTGTTTTTT.

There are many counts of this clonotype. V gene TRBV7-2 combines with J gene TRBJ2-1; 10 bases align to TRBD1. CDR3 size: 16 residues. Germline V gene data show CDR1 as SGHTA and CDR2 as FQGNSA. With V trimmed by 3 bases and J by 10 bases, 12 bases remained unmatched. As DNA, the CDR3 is TGTGCCAGCAGCTTTCTAGGCGCGGGACAGGGGACGGAGCAGTTCTTC. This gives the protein CASSFLGAGQGTEQFF.